The 24 T cell receptor beta chains given below trace back to one sample, sequenced in a study of T-cell memory formation after mild COVID-19. A single record per CDR3 protein comes from TCRdb applying MiXCR to the 5' RACE reads. Seen here are 200,000 to 300,000 distinct CDR3 sequences, 16% observed once, and the top ten hold more than 20%. The specimen sequenced was PBMCs or a T cell subset sorted from them (not recorded which). All receptors derive from a man aged 18-30 years who had mild COVID-19 (a few samples of this study predate the infection). Cell type and time point are not known.

V usage is TRBV12-5 and J usage is TRBJ2-1, with 9 bases identical to TRBD2. Looked up from germline, CDR1 is LGHNT and CDR2 is FRNRAP. Unmatched junction bases numbered 6, after V lost 3 bases and J lost 0 bases. The CDR3 extends over 17 amino acids. Written as DNA, the CDR3 is TGTGCTAGTGGTTTCCTAGCGGGGTCGAGCTCCTACAATGAGCAGTTCTTC. It is translated as CASGFLAGSSSYNEQFF.

The rearrangement uses TRBV25-1 and TRBJ1-4; D ambiguous. Germline CDR1 reads MGHDK; CDR2 reads SYGVNS. The CDR3 is 12 residues long. Trimming stripped 2 bases from V and 8 bases from J, with 6 bases between. CDR3 residues: CASSEQGEKLFF. The CDR3 DNA is TGTGCCAGCAGTGAACAAGGAGAAAAACTGTTTTTT.

The rearrangement joins TRBV6-5 to TRBJ2-5; perhaps D is TRBD1 or TRBD2 (5 bases each). Trimming removed 5 bases from V and 2 bases from J, with 15 bases in between. The CDR3 is 15 residues long. Germline V CDR1 and CDR2: MNHEY, SVGAGI. The CDR3 nucleotides read TGTGCCAGCAGTGCCGAAGGGACGGATCAAGAGACCCAGTACTTC. It translates to CASSAEGTDQETQYF.

The chain is built from TRBV20-1 and TRBJ1-3; the match to TRBD1 covers 10 bases. This CDR3 comprises 15 residues. Trimming cost V 6 bases and J 3 bases; bases outside gene matches: 8. From germline, CDR1 is DFQATT and CDR2 SNEGSKA (reference sequence). CDR3 residues: CSATDRGLVGNTIYF. In DNA form, the CDR3 reads TGCAGTGCCACCGACAGGGGGCTAGTTGGAAACACCATATATTTT.

The chain carries TRBV5-1 and TRBJ2-1; TRBD1 might be the D (5 bases). The V end was cut by 4 bases, the J end by 2 bases, with 10 bases between. The CDR3 is made up of 14 amino acids. Looked up from germline, CDR1 is SGHRS and CDR2 is YFSETQ. The CDR3 bases are TGCGCCAGCAGCCAGGACAACCCCTACAATGAGCAGTTCTTC. Protein product: CASSQDNPYNEQFF.

The table lists this clonotype with a few counts. The CDR3 nucleotides read TGTGCCAGCAGCCGGACCCCGCGAGGGGCGGGGGGAACGGCAGATACGCAGTATTTT. It translates to CASSRTPRGAGGTADTQYF. The rearrangement joins TRBV7-2 to TRBJ2-3, with 8 bases lining up with TRBD2. V shed 5 bases and J 4 bases; nucleotides not matched to a gene: 20. CDR1 is SGHTA and CDR2 is FQGNSA in the germline V gene. The CDR3 has 19 residues.

This clonotype occurred a few times. The chain combines TRBV7-9 with TRBJ1-4; D gene uncertain. The V gene's germline CDR1 is SEHNR and CDR2 FQNEAQ (reference sequence). The V and J ends lost 1 base and 5 bases respectively, with 14 bases between them. The CDR3 length is 16 residues. The CDR3 here is CASSLGTGGRNEKLFF. The CDR3 DNA follows: TGTGCCAGCAGCTTAGGAACGGGAGGTAGAAATGAAAAACTGTTTTTT.

This clonotype was seen repeatedly, ten times or more. The rearrangement uses TRBV6-5 and TRBJ2-7; tentative D call: TRBD1 (7 bases). Germline V gene sequence: CDR1 MNHEY, CDR2 SVGAGI. V was clipped by 5 bases and J by 1 base, with 15 bases between them. The CDR3 has 15 residues. As DNA, the CDR3 is TGTGCCAGCAGTGGGGGGCAGGGGGGATCCTACGAGCAGTACTTC. Translation: CASSGGQGGSYEQYF.

V gene TRBV16 combines with J gene TRBJ2-7, with D maybe TRBD2 (6 bases). This CDR3 is built from 13 residues. Germline assignment: CDR1 KGHSY and CDR2 FQNENV. V lost 4 bases and J lost 5, with 12 bases in between. This chain's CDR3 is CASSLSGDHEQYV. The DNA for the CDR3 is TGTGCCAGCAGCCTTTCGGGAGATCACGAGCAGTACGTC.

This clonotype was picked up many times. The chain is built from TRBV4-3 and TRBJ2-3, with D perhaps matching TRBD2 (6 bases). The CDR3 consists of 13 residues. The V gene's germline CDR1 is LGHNA and CDR2 YSLEER. Between the trimmed V and J ends, which lost 0 bases and 8 bases, there was a span of 9 bases. The CDR3 nucleotides read TGCGCCAGCAGCCAAGAGGTGGGGGGTACGCAGTATTTT. This gives the protein CASSQEVGGTQYF.

This clonotype is a singleton in its sample. The chain combines TRBV6-5 with TRBJ1-1, with D hard to call. Germline V gene sequence: CDR1 MNHEY, CDR2 SVGAGI. The ends were cut back, 8 bases at V and 1 base at J, with 17 bases in the middle. The CDR3 has 15 residues. The CDR3 region is CASLLRRGENTEAFF. DNA of the CDR3: TGTGCCAGCCTCCTCAGAAGAGGCGAGAACACTGAAGCTTTCTTT.

This clonotype was picked up a small number of times. The V call is TRBV29-1, the J call TRBJ1-2, with D hard to call. The CDR3 runs to 14 residues. Germline V gene lookup returns CDR1 SQVTM and CDR2 ANQGSEA. Trimming took 3 bases from V and 8 from J, leaving 19 bases between them. The CDR3 protein is CSVDGVQARRGYTF. The CDR3 DNA reads TGCAGCGTTGATGGAGTCCAAGCTCGAAGGGGCTACACCTTC.

This clonotype was found a few times. The rearrangement uses TRBV7-3 and TRBJ2-3; 11 bases are a match to TRBD2. This CDR3 contains 16 residues. The ends lost 5 bases at V and 2 bases at J; junction bases unmatched: 6. From germline, CDR1 is SGHTA and CDR2 FQGTGA. The CDR3 nucleotides are TGTGCCAGCAGCCCCGGGACTAGCGGCACCACAGATACGCAGTATTTT. Residues: CASSPGTSGTTDTQYF.

J is TRBJ1-1 and V is TRBV29-1; unclear D gene. This CDR3 is 12 amino acids long. V was clipped by 3 bases and J by 1 base, with 6 bases between them. The germline gives CDR1 SQVTM, CDR2 ANQGSEA. The CDR3 nucleotides are TGCAGCGTTGATCGGCAGAACACTGAAGCTTTCTTT. Encoded protein: CSVDRQNTEAFF.

This clonotype appeared many times. The chain carries TRBV6-6 and TRBJ2-2; D not resolved. The CDR3 has 14 amino acids. Between the trimmed V and J ends, which lost 8 bases and 3 bases, there was a span of 13 bases. Germline CDR1 MNHNY, CDR2 SVGAGI (reference sequence). The CDR3, as DNA: TGTGCCAGCTCTGCGCTAAGAGACACCGGGGAGCTGTTTTTT. Its translation is CASSALRDTGELFF.

The CDR3 DNA reads as TGTGCCAGCAAAAGGCCGGGGCAGGGATATGGCTACACCTTC. Its translation: CASKRPGQGYGYTF. The chain is built from TRBV7-2 and TRBJ1-2, with D possibly TRBD1 on 5 matching bases. V lost 7 bases, J lost 5 bases, and 17 bases lay in between. The CDR3 has 14 amino acids. Germline V CDR1 and CDR2: SGHTA, FQGNSA.

Many counts were recorded for this clonotype. This chain connects TRBV4-3 to TRBJ2-3, with 11 bases fitting TRBD2. CDR1 is LGHNA, CDR2 YSLEER, per germline. V lost 0 bases to trimming and J lost 5 bases; unmatched junction nucleotides: 4. CDR3 size: 16 residues. CDR3 in amino acids: CASSQEASGGIDTQYF. The CDR3 bases are TGCGCCAGCAGCCAAGAGGCTAGCGGGGGGATAGATACGCAGTATTTT.

This clonotype showed up just a few times. V is TRBV7-2 and J is TRBJ2-1, with D hard to call. V lost 3 bases to trimming and J lost 5 bases, with 8 bases between them. The CDR3 runs to 13 residues. From germline, CDR1 is SGHTA and CDR2 FQGNSA. CDR3 loop: CASSFDPNNEQFF. The CDR3 nucleotides read TGTGCCAGCAGCTTCGATCCCAACAATGAGCAGTTCTTC.

V usage is TRBV6-1 and J usage is TRBJ2-7, with 8 positions matching TRBD2. The CDR3 is 15 residues long. Germline V lookup: CDR1 MNHNS, CDR2 SASEGT. V shed 6 bases and J 1 base; nucleotides not matched to a gene: 8. The CDR3 coding sequence is TGTGCCAGCAGAGACGTAGCGGGGCTATCCTACGAGCAGTACTTC. Translated: CASRDVAGLSYEQYF.

This clonotype was detected ten times or more. The V gene is TRBV9, the J gene TRBJ2-1; D may be TRBD1 (5 bases). Germline CDR1 and CDR2: SGDLS and YYNGEE. The length of the CDR3 is 15 residues. Trimming removed 0 bases at V and 0 bases at J, with 7 bases between. The CDR3 nucleotides are TGTGCCAGCAGCGTAGATGGGGCCTCCTACAATGAGCAGTTCTTC. Translating gives CASSVDGASYNEQFF.

This clonotype occurred a few times. The rearrangement joins TRBV20-1 to TRBJ2-5, with 8 nucleotides matching TRBD2. Losses at the gene ends were 0 bases for V and 1 base for J; bases not matched to a gene: 7. There are 16 residues in the CDR3. Germline assignment: CDR1 DFQATT and CDR2 SNEGSKA (reference sequence). The CDR3 coding sequence is TGCAGTGCTAGAGATCTCTTTCGGGGGGGCCAAGAGACCCAGTACTTC. This gives the protein CSARDLFRGGQETQYF.

This chain links TRBV7-8 with TRBJ2-7, with D unresolved. V was pared by 3 bases and J by 6 bases, with 12 bases between. This CDR3 has 13 amino acids. Germline V gives CDR1 SGHVS, CDR2 FQNEAQ. The CDR3 nucleotides are TGTGCCAGCAGCTTTCTCATGGAAGGCGAGCAGTACTTC. It codes for CASSFLMEGEQYF.

This chain joins TRBV4-1 and TRBJ2-7; tentative D call: TRBD2 (5 bases). CDR3 length: 12 residues. Germline assignment: CDR1 MGHRA and CDR2 YSYEKL. V was pared by 1 base and J by 5 bases, with 6 bases between. CDR3 in amino acids: CASSQGGHEQYF. The CDR3 nucleotides are TGCGCCAGCAGCCAAGGAGGGCACGAGCAGTACTTC.

The V call is TRBV3-1, the J call TRBJ2-3; possibly TRBD1 for D (5 bases). The germline V gene has CDR1 LGHDT and CDR2 YNNKEL (reference sequence). There are 16 residues in the CDR3. V was pared by 0 bases and J by 0 bases, with 10 bases between. CDR3 sequence reads: CASSQEGRSSTDTQYF. CDR3 coding DNA: TGTGCCAGCAGCCAAGAGGGGCGGAGTAGCACAGATACGCAGTATTTT.